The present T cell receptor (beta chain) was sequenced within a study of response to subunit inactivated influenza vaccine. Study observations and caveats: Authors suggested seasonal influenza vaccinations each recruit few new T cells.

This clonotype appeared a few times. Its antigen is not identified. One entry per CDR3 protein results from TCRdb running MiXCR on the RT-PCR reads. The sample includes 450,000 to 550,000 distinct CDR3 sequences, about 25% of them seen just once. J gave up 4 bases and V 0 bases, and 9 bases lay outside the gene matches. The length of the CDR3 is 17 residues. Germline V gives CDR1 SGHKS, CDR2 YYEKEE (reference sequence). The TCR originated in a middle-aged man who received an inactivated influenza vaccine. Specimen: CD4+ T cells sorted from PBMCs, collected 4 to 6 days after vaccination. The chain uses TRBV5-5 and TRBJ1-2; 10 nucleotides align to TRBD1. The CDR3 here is CASSLGTGGSGSYGYTF. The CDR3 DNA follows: TGTGCCAGCAGCTTGGGGACAGGGGGTTCAGGCTCCTATGGCTACACCTTC.